The 32 T cell receptor beta chains reported below all come from one sample, sequenced in a study of T-cell reconstitution after alpha-beta-depleted transplantation in children. Preparation of the TCRbeta library involved a method that used unique molecular identifiers. Each CDR3 protein is one row after TCRdb ran MiXCR on the PCR reads. The repertoire holds 250,000 to 400,000 distinct CDR3 sequences, with approximately 23% as singletons. The material sequenced was PBMCs, mostly from graft donor cells, taken 180 days after TCRalphabeta/CD19-depleted stem cell transplant. The receptors were gathered from a male patient younger than 18 who had a stem cell transplant for acute lymphoblastic leukemia, so the T cells may come from the graft donor.

The V and J genes are TRBV3-1 and TRBJ2-5; 8 bases fit TRBD2. Per germline, CDR1 LGHDT and CDR2 YNNKEL (reference sequence). This CDR3 has 16 amino acids. Unmatched junction bases numbered 11, after V lost 7 bases and J lost 1 base. Here the CDR3 DNA reads TGTGCCAGCAACGGGGTAGCGGGACCCCCCCAAGAGACCCAGTACTTC. Protein: CASNGVAGPPQETQYF.

This clonotype was counted only a few times. The chain is built from TRBV11-2 and TRBJ2-1; 12 bases match TRBD1. The trim removed 5 bases at V and 7 bases at J, leaving 18 bases unmatched. The germline CDR1 and CDR2 sequences are SGHAT and FQNNGV. The CDR3 totals 19 residues. CDR3 sequence (DNA): TGTGCCAGCAGCCCGGGGGACAGGGGGCAAGGGGCAGCGGGTAATGAGCAGTTCTTC. This codes for CASSPGDRGQGAAGNEQFF. Together with reference TRBV11-2 and TRBJ2-1, the CDR3 gives the full variable domain: EAGVAQSPRYKIIEKRQSVAFWCNPISGHATLYWYQQILGQGPKLLIQFQNNGVVDDSQLPKDRFSAERLKGVDSTLKIQPAKLEDSAVYLCASSPGDRGQGAAGNEQFFGPGTRLTVL.

On this clonotype: Sequence at one end of the junction differs from germline and may be a read error. The chain is built from TRBV24-1 and TRBJ2-7; 10 bases line up with TRBD2. CDR3 size: 16 residues. Per the germline V gene, CDR1 is KGHDR and CDR2 is SFDVKD. This CDR3 reads CATSDRRTSGTYEQHF. CDR3 sequence (DNA): TGTGCCACCAGTGATCGTAGGACTAGCGGAACCTACGAGCAGCACTTC.

The genes are TRBV27 and TRBJ2-1; TRBD1 matches 9 bases. This CDR3 has 14 residues. V dropped 5 bases and J dropped 12; count of bases not matched to a gene: 11. The germline gives CDR1 MNHEY, CDR2 SMNVEV (reference sequence). This CDR3 is CASSQRDREVAQFF. CDR3 coding DNA: TGTGCCAGCAGTCAACGGGACAGGGAAGTTGCGCAGTTCTTC.

This chain joins TRBV29-1 and TRBJ2-1, with 9 bases fitting TRBD2. V trimming: 4 bases; J trimming: 1 base; junction bases outside the gene matches: 8. CDR1 and CDR2 from the germline V gene are SQVTM and ANQGSEA. CDR3 size: 16 residues. The CDR3 here is CSVATSGSPSYNEQFF. The CDR3, as DNA: TGCAGCGTTGCTACTAGCGGGTCTCCTTCCTACAATGAGCAGTTCTTC.

In this sample, this clonotype turned up many times. V usage is TRBV10-3 and J usage is TRBJ2-1, with 11 bases matching TRBD2. Germline V gene sequence: CDR1 ENHRY, CDR2 SYGVKD. The junction had 11 bases not matched to a gene; V was cut back by 5 bases and J by 8 bases. This CDR3 contains 16 residues. This CDR3 is CAISSWGSGRAHEQFF. The CDR3 DNA reads as TGTGCCATCAGTTCCTGGGGTAGCGGGAGGGCCCATGAGCAGTTCTTC.

This chain links TRBV20-1 with TRBJ2-3, with D possibly being TRBD1 (6 bases). The CDR3 runs 16 residues. Germline lookup yields CDR1 DFQATT and CDR2 SNEGSKA (reference sequence). V shed 5 bases and J shed 4 bases, with 22 bases lying between them. This chain's CDR3 is CSAWDPLGRGADTQYF. The CDR3 DNA is TGCAGTGCTTGGGACCCCCTAGGCAGGGGCGCAGATACGCAGTATTTT.

V usage is TRBV7-3 and J usage is TRBJ2-1, with 10 bases identical to TRBD2. Germline CDR1 SGHTA, CDR2 FQGTGA. With 8 bases clipped from V and 8 bases from J, the junction kept 6 bases outside the gene matches. This CDR3 is built from 13 residues. This CDR3 reads CASRGTSADEQFF. CDR3 sequence (DNA): TGTGCCAGCCGAGGGACTAGCGCTGATGAGCAGTTCTTC.

This clonotype showed up just a few times. The chain employs TRBV20-1 and TRBJ2-7; D is unclear. This CDR3 region has 10 residues. Trimming pared 3 bases from V and 5 bases from J, leaving 5 bases between. Germline V gene sequence: CDR1 DFQATT, CDR2 SNEGSKA (reference sequence). The CDR3 region has the DNA TGCAGTGCTAGCACACACGAGCAGTACTTC. This translates into CSASTHEQYF.

This clonotype has only a few counts. The chain couples TRBV27 to TRBJ1-6; 12 bases are shared with TRBD1. The V segment lost 4 bases and the J segment 15 bases; nucleotides outside the gene matches: 4. In germline, CDR1 is MNHEY, CDR2 SMNVEV (reference sequence). This CDR3 contains 13 residues. This CDR3 reads CASSWDRGPYLHF. Written as DNA, the CDR3 is TGTGCCAGCAGTTGGGACAGGGGGCCCTACCTCCACTTT.

This clonotype was picked up a small number of times. V and J are TRBV7-6 and TRBJ1-5; the match to TRBD1 covers 7 bases. The CDR3 is made up of 15 amino acids. Germline V CDR1 and CDR2: SGHVS, FNYEAQ. The ends lost 1 base at V and 4 bases at J; junction bases unmatched: 4. The DNA of the CDR3 is TGTGCCAGCAGCTTAGGGGGACAGCCTAATCAGCCCCAGCATTTT. Its protein product is CASSLGGQPNQPQHF.

This chain connects TRBV20-1 to TRBJ2-5; 7 bases fit TRBD2. CDR1 is DFQATT and CDR2 is SNEGSKA in the germline V gene (reference sequence). CDR3 size: 14 residues. The J segment lost 2 bases and the V segment lost 4 bases, leaving 7 bases of the junction unmatched. CDR3 sequence reads: CSATRLAAQETQYF. The CDR3 nucleotides read TGCAGTGCTACGCGGCTAGCGGCTCAAGAGACCCAGTACTTC.

This chain joins TRBV4-1 and TRBJ2-7; 7 bases align to TRBD1. Germline lookup yields CDR1 MGHRA and CDR2 YSYEKL. This CDR3 is built from 15 residues. V lost 2 bases and J lost 2; bases outside the gene matches: 6. In nucleotides, the CDR3 is TGCGCCAGCAGCCAACATCAGACAGGGACCTACGAGCAGTACTTC. Its protein is CASSQHQTGTYEQYF.

This clonotype came up a few times. The chain joins TRBV3-1 to TRBJ2-1, with D possibly matching TRBD2 (6 bases). The V gene lost 0 bases and the J gene lost 9 bases, with 12 bases spanning the gap. CDR3 size: 14 residues. The germline gives CDR1 LGHDT, CDR2 YNNKEL (reference sequence). The chain's CDR3 is CASSQDTERAEQFF. CDR3 DNA sequence: TGTGCCAGCAGCCAAGACACGGAGCGGGCTGAGCAGTTCTTC.

This clonotype was seen a few times. The chain has TRBV27 and TRBJ2-7; 14 bases line up with TRBD2. Germline V gene lookup returns CDR1 MNHEY and CDR2 SMNVEV (reference sequence). The CDR3 runs to 18 residues. Unmatched junction bases numbered 11, after V lost 5 bases and J lost 2 bases. In DNA, the CDR3 is TGTGCCAGCAGTCGTGGGTTGTTGGGACTAGCGGGAGCCTACGAGCAGTACTTC. The encoded protein is CASSRGLLGLAGAYEQYF.

This clonotype has more than one count but fewer than ten. The CDR3 spells CASSSRDRGTEAFF. In DNA, the CDR3 is TGTGCCAGCAGTTCAAGGGACAGGGGCACTGAAGCTTTCTTT. V gene TRBV6-5 combines with J gene TRBJ1-1, with TRBD1 identical over 10 bases. The length of the CDR3 is 14 residues. Looked up from germline, CDR1 is MNHEY and CDR2 is SVGAGI. Trimming at V came to 4 bases and at J to 4 bases, leaving 3 bases not matched to a gene.

The sample holds a few counts of this clonotype. The rearrangement links TRBV7-2 to TRBJ2-7; D gene ambiguous. V lost 0 bases and J lost 5, with 20 bases in between. CDR3 length: 17 residues. The germline V gene encodes CDR1 SGHTA and CDR2 FQGNSA. CDR3 nucleotide sequence: TGTGCCAGCAGCTTAGCGCTTGCGCGGACCCATGGCAACGAGCAGTACTTC. Amino acid sequence: CASSLALARTHGNEQYF. Based on the CDR3 plus reference TRBV7-2 and TRBJ2-7, the full variable domain is GAGVSQSPSNKVTEKGKDVELRCDPISGHTALYWYRQSLGQGLEFLIYFQGNSAPDKSGLPSDRFSAERTGGSVSTLTIQRTQQEDSAVYLCASSLALARTHGNEQYFGPGTRLTVT.

The chain employs TRBV12-3 or TRBV12-4 and TRBJ2-6, with unresolved D. The CDR3 spans 14 residues. V lost 6 bases, J lost 4 bases, and 10 bases lay in between. The CDR3, as DNA: TGTGCCAGCAGACCCATCGACGGGGCCAACGTCCTGACTTTC. As protein: CASRPIDGANVLTF.

This clonotype has only a few counts. The V call is TRBV18, the J call TRBJ2-3; possibly TRBD1 or TRBD2 for D (6 bases each). Germline assignment: CDR1 KGHSH and CDR2 LQKENI. Trimming cost V 4 bases and J 5 bases, with 16 bases left between them. This CDR3 region has 15 residues. The CDR3 sequence: CASSRIGGARDTQYF. CDR3 coding DNA: TGTGCCAGCTCACGAATCGGGGGCGCACGAGATACGCAGTATTTT.

This clonotype was counted at least ten times. The chain is built from TRBV5-1 and TRBJ2-5; 8 nucleotides match TRBD2. Germline V lookup: CDR1 SGHRS, CDR2 YFSETQ. V shed 0 bases and J 1 base; nucleotides not matched to a gene: 11. The length of the CDR3 is 18 residues. CDR3 in DNA: TGCGCCAGCAGCTTGGGAGGCGGGAGGAAGACGGTCCAAGAGACCCAGTACTTC. Translating gives CASSLGGGRKTVQETQYF.

J is TRBJ2-2 and V is TRBV7-3; D gene unclear. The CDR3 is 16 residues long. CDR1 is SGHTA and CDR2 is FQGTGA in the germline V gene. V lost 5 bases, J lost 7 bases, and 20 bases lay in between. The DNA for the CDR3 is TGTGCCAGCAGCCCTGTTGCCCGATTGAAGGACGGGGAGCTGTTTTTT. Its translation is CASSPVARLKDGELFF.

This clonotype has ten or more counts. The chain employs TRBV29-1 and TRBJ2-7, with D possibly matching TRBD2 (5 bases). This CDR3 is built from 13 residues. Germline assignment: CDR1 SQVTM and CDR2 ANQGSEA. Between the trimmed V and J ends, which lost 4 bases and 3 bases, there was a span of 13 bases. Here the CDR3 DNA reads TGCAGCGTTGCGGACTCTCCTCTCTACGAGCAGTACTTC. Translated, it gives CSVADSPLYEQYF.

The V gene is TRBV4-1, the J gene TRBJ2-1; TRBD1 or TRBD2 may be the D gene (5 bases each). Trimming stripped 4 bases from V and 1 base from J, with 17 bases between. Germline values: CDR1 MGHRA, CDR2 YSYEKL. The CDR3 loop spans 17 amino acids. As DNA, the CDR3 is TGCGCCAGCAGCCTCCGGGACCAAATAATATCCTACAATGAGCAGTTCTTC. Its translation is CASSLRDQIISYNEQFF.

This clonotype came up a few times. This chain joins TRBV15 and TRBJ2-3; D gene unclear. Trimming left V 1 base short and J 3 bases short, with 14 bases between. This CDR3 has 16 amino acids. The germline V gene has CDR1 LNHNV and CDR2 YYDKDF (reference sequence). The CDR3 DNA reads TGTGCCACCAGCAGAGGAGTCTTGGACGCTACAGATACGCAGTATTTT. Translating it yields CATSRGVLDATDTQYF.

The rearrangement joins TRBV7-8 to TRBJ2-7; D uncertain. Germline assignment: CDR1 SGHVS and CDR2 FQNEAQ. This CDR3 region has 11 residues. The ends were cut back, 2 bases at V and 5 bases at J, with 4 bases in the middle. The DNA for the CDR3 is TGTGCCAGCAGCTTAAATAACGAGCAGTACTTC. This translates into CASSLNNEQYF. The whole variable domain, filled in from reference TRBV7-8 and TRBJ2-7, reads GAGVSQSPRYKVAKRGQDVALRCDPISGHVSLFWYQQALGQGPEFLTYFQNEAQLDKSGLPSDRFFAERPEGSVSTLKIQRTQQEDSAVYLCASSLNNEQYFGPGTRLTVT.

The chain links TRBV4-2 to TRBJ2-7; TRBD2 matches at 11 bases. This CDR3 spans 16 amino acids. Trimming took 1 base from V and 4 from J; bases not matched to a gene: 6. The germline V gene encodes CDR1 LGHNA and CDR2 YNFKEQ. CDR3 DNA: TGTGCCAGCAGCCAAGGTCCGGGACTAGCGGTTTACGAGCAGTACTTC. Amino acid sequence: CASSQGPGLAVYEQYF.

V usage is TRBV6-4 and J usage is TRBJ2-2; D not resolved. The CDR3 is 14 amino acids. CDR1 and CDR2 from the germline V gene are MRHNA and SNTAGT. Trimming stripped 5 bases from V and 5 bases from J, with 12 bases between. CDR3 bases: TGTGCCAGCAGTCCGGTTAGAGAGACCGGGGAGCTGTTTTTT. Its translation is CASSPVRETGELFF.

This chain links TRBV10-3 with TRBJ2-7, with TRBD2 matching 11 bases. Germline V gene data show CDR1 as ENHRY and CDR2 as SYGVKD. V trimming: 4 bases; J trimming: 5 bases; junction bases outside the gene matches: 7. The CDR3 covers 15 residues. DNA of the CDR3: TGTGCCATCAGTGGGTTACTAGCGGGAGTGGACGAGCAGTACTTC. Protein: CAISGLLAGVDEQYF.

This clonotype turned up a few times. The V and J genes are TRBV27 and TRBJ1-5; unclear D gene. The CDR3 totals 15 residues. Germline CDR1 reads MNHEY; CDR2 reads SMNVEV (reference sequence). The V gene lost 5 bases and the J gene lost 4 bases, with 15 bases spanning the gap. CDR3 residues: CASSPGRMLNQPQHF. The CDR3 DNA reads TGTGCCAGCAGTCCCGGACGGATGTTAAATCAGCCCCAGCATTTT.

Only a few counts were recorded for this clonotype. CDR3 DNA: TGTGCCAGTAGTATTGTTACTGAGGGCCTATATAGCAATCAGCCCCAGCATTTT. This gives the protein CASSIVTEGLYSNQPQHF. The chain is built from TRBV19 and TRBJ1-5; D is unresolved. This CDR3 has 18 amino acids. Germline V lookup: CDR1 LNHDA, CDR2 SQIVND (reference sequence). V was cut by 3 bases and J by 0 bases, with 18 bases left in between.

For the CDR3, the DNA is TGTGCCAGCAGCTTACCCCCCCAGGCTTCGTACACCGGGGAGCTGTTTTTT. The encoded protein is CASSLPPQASYTGELFF. The rearrangement links TRBV7-8 to TRBJ2-2, with unresolved D. Trimming pared 2 bases from V and 3 bases from J, leaving 16 bases between. Germline assignment: CDR1 SGHVS and CDR2 FQNEAQ. The CDR3 is made up of 17 amino acids.

The gene calls are TRBV20-1 and TRBJ1-2, with TRBD1 as a possible D gene (6 bases). Germline CDR1 and CDR2: DFQATT and SNEGSKA (reference sequence). Deletions cut 3 bases from V and 1 base from J, with 15 bases between. The CDR3 sequence is 15 residues long. CDR3 loop: CSASCRRDNNYGYTF. CDR3 coding DNA: TGCAGTGCTAGTTGTCGGCGGGACAATAACTATGGCTACACCTTC.